This T cell receptor beta chain was observed in a study of cytomegalovirus exposure and HLA in healthy donors. The CDR3 totals 13 residues. Trimming pared 1 base from V and 6 bases from J, leaving 10 bases between. CDR1 is SQVTM and CDR2 is ANQGSEA in the germline V gene. Libraries were prepared by immunoSEQ multiplex PCR; TCRdb keeps only in-frame clonotypes and omits some of them. The sample includes 200,000 to 300,000 clones, roughly 88% of them seen just once. The TCR sequence derives from a woman aged 25 to 39 in good health and CMV-seronegative. The rearrangement links TRBV29-1 to TRBJ2-4; D uncertain. Input material: PBMCs. CDR3 nucleotides: TGCAGCGTTGAAGGTTCCCCGGGAAACATTCAGTACTTC. This codes for CSVEGSPGNIQYF.